Each of the 24 T cell receptor beta chains below was sequenced from the same sample in a study of Graves' ophthalmopathy and Graves' hyperthyroidism. The study amplified TCR beta CDR3 regions using RNA transcripts. After a first-round RT-PCR with HTBI primers, a second-round multiplex PCR was run. TCRdb re-derived calls from the multiplex PCR reads in MiXCR, one entry per CDR3 protein. Of around 1,000,000 distinct CDR3 sequences in the sample, about two fifths are singletons; the top ten hold 11%. Sequencing used peripheral blood or thyroid tissue (not recorded which). All receptors derive from an adult man with Graves' hyperthyroidism.

The chain joins TRBV14 to TRBJ2-5; 9 bases match TRBD2. V lost 2 bases and J lost 2; bases outside the gene matches: 15. The CDR3 covers 19 residues. The V gene's germline CDR1 is SGHDN and CDR2 FVKESK. CDR3 residues: CASSQKLQLAGERQETQYF. The DNA for the CDR3 is TGTGCCAGCAGCCAAAAACTACAGTTAGCGGGGGAGCGACAAGAGACCCAGTACTTC.

Regarding this clonotype: Mismatch with germline at one junction end may stem from a read error. The chain combines TRBV2 with TRBJ1-1; D is possibly TRBD1 (5 bases). In germline, CDR1 is SNHLY, CDR2 FYNNEI. CDR3 size: 9 residues. CDR3 region: CASAGSGGF. The CDR3 nucleotides read TGTGCCAGCGCGGGAAGCGGGGGCTTT.

This clonotype was counted at least ten times. The rearrangement links TRBV20-1 to TRBJ2-7; D may match TRBD1 or TRBD2 (7 bases each). Germline assignment: CDR1 DFQATT and CDR2 SNEGSKA (reference sequence). Trimming stripped 3 bases from V and 6 bases from J, with 12 bases between. This CDR3 comprises 12 residues. The CDR3, as DNA: TGCAGTGCTAGTCAGGGGGGGGGCGAGCAGTACTTC. Translated, it gives CSASQGGGEQYF.

This rearrangement joins TRBV3-1 to TRBJ2-7; no firm D call. The CDR3 has 13 residues. The germline V gene has CDR1 LGHDT and CDR2 YNNKEL (reference sequence). Trimming pared 6 bases from V and 2 bases from J, leaving 11 bases between. In DNA, the CDR3 is TGTGCCAGCAGAGAGCAGAACACCTACGAGCAGTACTTC. Translation gives CASREQNTYEQYF.

The chain recombines TRBV14 with TRBJ1-3; TRBD1 is a possible D gene (5 bases). Trimming removed 1 base at V and 0 bases at J, with 13 bases between. The CDR3 is 17 residues long. Germline values: CDR1 SGHDN, CDR2 FVKESK. The CDR3 region has the DNA TGTGCCAGCAGCCAAGGGCGACAGTGGGGCTCTGGAAACACCATATATTTT. Translating it yields CASSQGRQWGSGNTIYF.

There are a few counts of this clonotype. The chain joins TRBV9 to TRBJ1-6, with D possibly matching TRBD1 (6 bases). Germline CDR1 and CDR2: SGDLS and YYNGEE. CDR3 size: 15 residues. Between the trimmed V and J ends, which lost 0 bases and 6 bases, there was a span of 10 bases. The CDR3 sequence: CASSVAAQGNSPLHF. In DNA, the CDR3 is TGTGCCAGCAGCGTAGCGGCACAGGGTAATTCACCCCTCCACTTT. The full variable domain, its missing parts supplied by reference TRBV9 and TRBJ1-6, is DSGVTQTPKHLITATGQRVTLRCSPRSGDLSVYWYQQSLDQGLQFLIQYYNGEERAKGNILERFSAQQFPDLHSELNLSSLELGDSALYFCASSVAAQGNSPLHFGNGTRLTVT.

This clonotype has only one observation. The J gene is TRBJ1-1, the V gene TRBV7-2, with 9 bases lining up with TRBD1. Trimming at V came to 6 bases and at J to 5 bases, leaving 7 bases not matched to a gene. The CDR3 contains 14 residues. CDR1 is SGHTA, CDR2 FQGNSA, per germline. CDR3 residues: CASREDRGVTEAFF. The CDR3 bases are TGTGCCAGCAGGGAGGACAGGGGAGTTACTGAAGCTTTCTTT. The full variable domain, rest sourced from reference TRBV7-2 and TRBJ1-1, is GAGVSQSPSNKVTEKGKDVELRCDPISGHTALYWYRQSLGQGLEFLIYFQGNSAPDKSGLPSDRFSAERTGGSVSTLTIQRTQQEDSAVYLCASREDRGVTEAFFGQGTRLTVV.

This clonotype was picked up a small number of times. CDR3 DNA sequence: TGTGCCAGCAGGGGTCGGACAGGATACACTGAAGCTTTCTTT. Amino acid sequence: CASRGRTGYTEAFF. The J gene is TRBJ1-1, the V gene TRBV2; 7 positions match TRBD1. CDR1 is SNHLY and CDR2 is FYNNEI in the germline V gene. CDR3 length: 14 amino acids. V trimming: 6 bases; J trimming: 3 bases; junction bases outside the gene matches: 7.

Comments on this clonotype: An end of the junction differs from the germline gene, which may be a read error. J is TRBJ2-5 and V is TRBV7-8, with 9 bases matching TRBD1. The CDR3 sequence is 15 residues long. Per germline, CDR1 SGHVS and CDR2 FQNEAQ. In DNA, the CDR3 is TGTGCCAGCGTATCTGGGACAGGGTATCAAGAGGCCCAGTACTTC. The encoded protein is CASVSGTGYQEAQYF.

This clonotype occurred many times. This chain uses TRBV10-1 with TRBJ2-5; 7 bases line up with TRBD2. V lost 6 bases and J lost 4; bases outside the gene matches: 5. Looked up from germline, CDR1 is WNHNN and CDR2 is SYGVQD (reference sequence). This CDR3 comprises 13 residues. This CDR3 is CASSQTSRETQYF. CDR3 in DNA: TGCGCCAGCAGCCAGACTAGCCGAGAGACCCAGTACTTC.

The genes are TRBV5-1 and TRBJ2-7; 10 bases are shared with TRBD1. The CDR3 contains 15 residues. V trimming: 2 bases; J trimming: 6 bases; junction bases outside the gene matches: 8. From germline, CDR1 is SGHRS and CDR2 YFSETQ. The CDR3 loop reads CASSLFLDRGLEQYF. In nucleotides, the CDR3 is TGCGCCAGCAGCTTATTTTTAGACAGGGGGCTCGAGCAGTACTTC. Looking up the rest from reference TRBV5-1 and TRBJ2-7 gives the full variable domain: KAGVTQTPRYLIKTRGQQVTLSCSPISGHRSVSWYQQTPGQGLQFLFEYFSETQRNKGNFPGRFSGRQFSNSRSEMNVSTLELGDSALYLCASSLFLDRGLEQYFGPGTRLTVT.

In this sample, this clonotype turned up a few times. This rearrangement joins TRBV4-3 to TRBJ2-7; TRBD1 or TRBD2 may be the D gene (5 bases each). V was clipped by 0 bases and J by 0 bases, with 12 bases between them. The CDR3 length is 16 residues. Germline lookup yields CDR1 LGHNA and CDR2 YSLEER. The CDR3 loop is CASSQDIAGSSYEQYF. The CDR3 nucleotides are TGCGCCAGCAGCCAAGATATAGCAGGGAGCTCCTACGAGCAGTACTTC.

The chain links TRBV7-9 to TRBJ2-5; TRBD2 might be the D (6 bases). Germline V lookup: CDR1 SEHNR, CDR2 FQNEAQ (reference sequence). Trimming stripped 7 bases from V and 2 bases from J, with 17 bases between. The CDR3 is 15 amino acids. CDR3 bases: TGTGCCAGCACCGAGACAGCCGGGACTCAAGAGACCCAGTACTTC. Translated, it gives CASTETAGTQETQYF.

A few counts support this clonotype. Written as DNA, the CDR3 is TGTGCCAGCAGATTATACAGCGGGGGTACCTACGAGCAGTACTTC. Translating it yields CASRLYSGGTYEQYF. This rearrangement joins TRBV7-2 to TRBJ2-7; 8 bases fit TRBD2. The CDR3 covers 15 residues. The J segment lost 2 bases and the V segment lost 6 bases, leaving 9 bases of the junction unmatched. Germline CDR1 SGHTA, CDR2 FQGNSA. The whole variable domain, filled in from reference TRBV7-2 and TRBJ2-7, reads GAGVSQSPSNKVTEKGKDVELRCDPISGHTALYWYRQSLGQGLEFLIYFQGNSAPDKSGLPSDRFSAERTGGSVSTLTIQRTQQEDSAVYLCASRLYSGGTYEQYFGPGTRLTVT.

This sequence joins TRBV7-9 and TRBJ2-7, with D possibly being TRBD2 (6 bases). This CDR3 is built from 15 residues. Germline V gene lookup returns CDR1 SEHNR and CDR2 FQNEAQ (reference sequence). Trimming shortened V by 5 bases and J by 6 bases, and 20 bases separated the two germline ends. CDR3 loop: CASSRGSGDSSEQYF. Written as DNA, the CDR3 is TGTGCCAGCAGCCGGGGGTCGGGGGATTCGTCCGAGCAGTACTTC.

The chain has TRBV12-3 or TRBV12-4 and TRBJ1-4; no clear D. Deletions cut 5 bases from V and 5 bases from J, with 18 bases between. The CDR3 consists of 16 residues. The CDR3 nucleotides are TGTGCCAGCAGTGAAACCGTGACGGCCATAAATGAAAAACTGTTTTTT. Amino acids: CASSETVTAINEKLFF.

This clonotype was recorded at least ten times. The chain couples TRBV14 to TRBJ1-3; no firm D call. Per the germline V gene, CDR1 is SGHDN and CDR2 is FVKESK. The CDR3 sequence is 14 residues long. Trimming took 2 bases from V and 1 from J, leaving 6 bases between them. CDR3 sequence reads: CASSQWGSGNTIYF. As DNA, the CDR3 is TGTGCCAGCAGCCAATGGGGATCTGGAAACACCATATATTTT.

In its sample, this clonotype was seen a few times. This rearrangement joins TRBV25-1 to TRBJ2-1; the match to TRBD2 covers 8 bases. The CDR3 consists of 16 residues. Germline trimming cut 2 bases from V and 10 bases from J; bases unmatched to any gene: 13. Germline V CDR1 and CDR2: MGHDK, SYGVNS. The DNA for the CDR3 is TGTGCCAGCAGTGAAGGGGGCGGGGGGCAGGTGGAGGAGCAGTTCTTC. Amino acids: CASSEGGGGQVEEQFF.

Concerning this clonotype: A junction boundary mismatches the germline segment, possibly from a read error. This chain's CDR3 is CASGGQSLSGANVLTF. The CDR3 DNA is TGTGCCAGCGGGGGACAGTCTCTCTCTGGGGCCAACGTCCTGACTTTC. V and J are TRBV5-1 and TRBJ2-6, with a possible D match to TRBD2 (8 bases). Looked up from germline, CDR1 is SGHRS and CDR2 is YFSETQ. This CDR3 contains 16 residues.

V usage is TRBV9 and J usage is TRBJ2-2; D uncertain. Germline-derived CDR1 and CDR2 are SGDLS and YYNGEE. The CDR3 has 13 residues. V gave up 3 bases and J gave up 8 bases, with 11 bases separating them. CDR3 protein: CASSADGRGELFF. The CDR3, as DNA: TGTGCCAGCAGCGCAGATGGTAGAGGGGAGCTGTTTTTT.

This clonotype was counted between two and nine times. The chain recombines TRBV28 with TRBJ1-5; D is undetermined. Deletions cut 3 bases from V and 8 bases from J, with 17 bases between. The germline CDR1 and CDR2 sequences are MDHEN and SYDVKM. The CDR3 is made up of 15 amino acids. CDR3 region: CASSLGDAAWEPQHF. The CDR3 DNA reads as TGTGCCAGCAGTTTGGGCGATGCAGCCTGGGAGCCCCAGCATTTT. The variable domain in full, with the rest retrieved from reference TRBV28 and TRBJ1-5, is DVKVTQSSRYLVKRTGEKVFLECVQDMDHENMFWYRQDPGLGLRLIYFSYDVKMKEKGDIPEGYSVSREKKERFSLILESASTNQTSMYLCASSLGDAAWEPQHFGDGTRLSIL.

The rearrangement joins TRBV2 to TRBJ2-5; TRBD2 aligns across 9 bases. There are 15 residues in the CDR3. Germline CDR1 SNHLY, CDR2 FYNNEI. The junction had 10 bases not matched to a gene; V was cut back by 6 bases and J by 5 bases. In nucleotides, the CDR3 is TGTGCCAGCAGCGAGACTAGCGGCGGAAGGGAGACCCAGTACTTC. Protein: CASSETSGGRETQYF.

This sequence joins TRBV20-1 and TRBJ2-7, with D possibly matching TRBD2 (5 bases). Germline loops: CDR1 DFQATT, CDR2 SNEGSKA (reference sequence). The CDR3 extends over 14 amino acids. The V end lost 0 bases, the J end lost 1 base, and 10 bases lay between the germline ends. CDR3 sequence: CSARDRGRSYEQYF. The CDR3 nucleotides read TGCAGTGCTAGAGATCGCGGGCGGTCCTACGAGCAGTACTTC.

This CDR3 is CSVEGGNHYGYTIYF. DNA for the CDR3: TGCAGCGTTGAAGGGGGCAATCACTATGGCTACACCATATATTTT. This chain joins TRBV29-1 and TRBJ1-3, with D possibly matching TRBD1 (5 bases). The CDR3 spans 15 residues. Trimming left V 1 base short and J 8 bases short, with 18 bases between. Per germline, CDR1 SQVTM and CDR2 ANQGSEA. Full variable domain (rest looked up from reference TRBV29-1 and TRBJ1-3): SAVISQKPSRDICQRGTSLTIQCQVDSQVTMMFWYRQQPGQSLTLIATANQGSEATYESGFVIDKFPISRPNLTFSTLTVSNMSPEDSSIYLCSVEGGNHYGYTIYFGEGSWLTVV.